This entry lists 26 T cell receptor beta chains sequenced from one sample in a study of blood T cells in healthy people across ages. PCR was performed a second time for about 7 to 12 cycles using a sample-barcoded 5' primer and a J-beta primer mix. TCRdb processed the 5' RACE reads anew with MiXCR; each CDR3 protein has one entry. The table lists fewer than 2,000,000 distinct CDR3 sequences, about 39% of them singletons. The specimen was blood. Every receptor here comes from a human donor in good health.

CDR3 nucleotide sequence: TGCAGTGCTAGAGAACAGGGGGCGCTCGAGCAGTACTTC. Translation: CSAREQGALEQYF. This chain links TRBV20-1 with TRBJ2-7; 9 nucleotides match TRBD1. V gave up 0 bases and J gave up 6 bases; unmatched junction bases: 3. CDR1 and CDR2 (germline): DFQATT, SNEGSKA (reference sequence). The CDR3 loop spans 13 amino acids.

This clonotype was detected many times. The chain is built from TRBV4-1 and TRBJ2-7, with D unclear. V lost 1 base and J lost 0, with 4 bases in between. The length of the CDR3 is 13 residues. Germline loops: CDR1 MGHRA, CDR2 YSYEKL. DNA of the CDR3: TGCGCCAGCAGCCAAGGGGCCTCCTACGAGCAGTACTTC. The encoded protein is CASSQGASYEQYF.

The rearrangement uses TRBV28 and TRBJ2-1; D perhaps matches TRBD2 (6 bases). Judging by the DNA end, TRBJ2-7 fits better; the J call may be wrong. The V gene's germline CDR1 is MDHEN and CDR2 SYDVKM. The CDR3 runs to 15 residues. In nucleotides, the CDR3 is TGTGCCAGCAGTCCCTGCCGGGACTGGGACTCCGAGCAGTACTTC. Its protein is CASSPCRDWDSEQYF.

This clonotype has at least ten counts. The rearrangement uses TRBV2 and TRBJ2-1; a possible D gene is TRBD1 (6 bases). The V gene's germline CDR1 is SNHLY and CDR2 FYNNEI. The CDR3 runs 14 residues. V lost 6 bases to trimming and J lost 5 bases, with 14 bases between them. CDR3 sequence: CASSLLPGDNEQFF. The CDR3 DNA is TGTGCCAGCAGCTTATTACCAGGGGACAATGAGCAGTTCTTC.

This rearrangement joins TRBV20-1 to TRBJ1-1; D unclear. In germline, CDR1 is DFQATT, CDR2 SNEGSKA (reference sequence). There are 15 residues in the CDR3. V shed 0 bases and J shed 4 bases, with 15 bases lying between them. The CDR3 coding sequence is TGCAGTGCTAGAGAACGGGGTCTTATGGGCACTGAAGCTTTCTTT. As protein: CSARERGLMGTEAFF.

In this sample, this clonotype turned up many times. This sequence joins TRBV2 and TRBJ2-7; TRBD1 matches 11 bases. The CDR3 has 15 amino acids. CDR1 and CDR2 (germline): SNHLY, FYNNEI. Trimming removed 7 bases from V and 4 bases from J; junction bases left unmatched: 9. The CDR3 here is CASNPPGQGGYEQYF. The CDR3 DNA is TGTGCCAGCAATCCGCCGGGACAGGGGGGATACGAGCAGTACTTC.

This clonotype turned up a few times. The chain carries TRBV6-5 and TRBJ2-3; TRBD1 or TRBD2 may be the D gene (7 bases each). The germline V and J ends were trimmed by 6 bases and 6 bases, with 16 bases remaining between them. The CDR3 sequence is 14 residues long. Germline V gene lookup returns CDR1 MNHEY and CDR2 SVGAGI. The CDR3 DNA is TGTGCCAGCAGCCAGGGGGGGTTTAAGGATACGCAGTATTTT. Translation: CASSQGGFKDTQYF.

This chain's CDR3 is CASSQSVTGQGFF. CDR3 nucleotide sequence: TGCGCCAGCAGCCAATCAGTGACGGGACAGGGGTTCTTC. V is TRBV4-1 and J is TRBJ2-1; 9 bases line up with TRBD1. CDR1 is MGHRA, CDR2 YSYEKL, per germline. V lost 2 bases to trimming and J lost 15 bases; unmatched junction nucleotides: 8. The CDR3 is made up of 13 amino acids.

This chain connects TRBV20-1 to TRBJ2-1; 8 bases fit TRBD2. V trimming: 3 bases; J trimming: 2 bases; junction bases outside the gene matches: 6. Germline CDR1 and CDR2: DFQATT and SNEGSKA (reference sequence). The CDR3 length is 15 residues. In DNA form, the CDR3 reads TGCAGTGCTAGTAGCTACGGGGGGGCCTACAATGAGCAGTTCTTC. Its translation: CSASSYGGAYNEQFF.

This chain uses TRBV6-2 or TRBV6-3 with TRBJ2-3, with 7 bases matching TRBD1. CDR1 MNHEY and CDR2 SVGEGT come from the germline V gene. The CDR3 totals 15 residues. V gave up 5 bases and J gave up 5 bases; unmatched junction bases: 10. The CDR3 loop reads CASSPTGAGGDTQYF. In DNA, the CDR3 is TGTGCCAGCAGTCCCACAGGGGCAGGCGGAGATACGCAGTATTTT.

This clonotype was found a few times. The V gene is TRBV6-2 or TRBV6-3, the J gene TRBJ2-5, with D unclear. This CDR3 has 17 amino acids. The V gene lost 3 bases and the J gene lost 4 bases, with 21 bases spanning the gap. The germline V gene has CDR1 MNHEY and CDR2 SVGEGT. This CDR3 reads CASSYLSGSPVRETQYF. In nucleotides, the CDR3 is TGTGCCAGCAGTTATCTTTCAGGAAGCCCTGTCAGAGAGACCCAGTACTTC.

The chain couples TRBV7-2 to TRBJ2-3; D is unclear. V was trimmed by 2 bases and J by 3 bases, leaving 18 bases between them. CDR1 SGHTA and CDR2 FQGNSA come from the germline V gene. This CDR3 has 17 amino acids. CDR3 sequence reads: CASSLRDHRRGTDTQYF. CDR3 coding DNA: TGTGCCAGCAGCTTACGTGACCACCGGAGAGGAACAGATACGCAGTATTTT.

This clonotype was seen more than once but under ten times. The chain uses TRBV6-2 or TRBV6-3 and TRBJ2-5; no definite D call. Germline loops: CDR1 MNHEY, CDR2 SVGEGT. CDR3 length: 15 amino acids. Trimming took off 4 bases at V and 4 bases at J, with 16 bases between the two ends. The CDR3 coding sequence is TGTGCCAGCAGTTCCGCTGACTCGCCAGGAGAGACCCAGTACTTC. Translation: CASSSADSPGETQYF.

V is TRBV9 and J is TRBJ2-1, with D perhaps matching TRBD1 (6 bases). Trimming removed 0 bases from V and 10 bases from J, with 14 bases in between. Germline V gene data show CDR1 as SGDLS and CDR2 as YYNGEE. The CDR3 loop spans 14 amino acids. The CDR3 DNA reads as TGTGCCAGCAGCGTAGATTGGACAGACCACGAGCAGTTCTTC. Translation: CASSVDWTDHEQFF.

The chain is built from TRBV5-1 and TRBJ2-7; TRBD2 matches 9 bases. The V segment lost 1 base and the J segment 1 base; nucleotides outside the gene matches: 12. This CDR3 contains 18 residues. CDR1 is SGHRS, CDR2 YFSETQ, per germline. This CDR3 reads CASSLSPKVSGGSYEQYF. The CDR3, as DNA: TGCGCCAGCAGCTTGTCTCCCAAAGTTAGCGGGGGTTCCTACGAGCAGTACTTC. The full variable domain, rest sourced from reference TRBV5-1 and TRBJ2-7, is KAGVTQTPRYLIKTRGQQVTLSCSPISGHRSVSWYQQTPGQGLQFLFEYFSETQRNKGNFPGRFSGRQFSNSRSEMNVSTLELGDSALYLCASSLSPKVSGGSYEQYFGPGTRLTVT.

The genes are TRBV7-2 and TRBJ2-3, with 7 bases identical to TRBD1. The germline V gene has CDR1 SGHTA and CDR2 FQGNSA. Germline trimming cut 4 bases from V and 6 bases from J; bases unmatched to any gene: 10. This CDR3 region has 15 residues. Written as DNA, the CDR3 is TGTGCCAGCAGCTCCCGACAGGGTTCGGGTGATACGCAGTATTTT. It translates to CASSSRQGSGDTQYF.

This chain joins TRBV20-1 and TRBJ2-4; D is tentatively TRBD1 or TRBD2 (6 bases each). Germline V gene lookup returns CDR1 DFQATT and CDR2 SNEGSKA (reference sequence). The CDR3 spans 18 residues. Between the trimmed V and J ends, which lost 1 base and 13 bases, there was a span of 32 bases. CDR3: CSARASTWGAPRFQEQYF. The CDR3 bases are TGCAGTGCTAGAGCCTCTACCTGGGGGGCGCCAAGGTTCCAAGAGCAGTACTTC.

Regarding this clonotype: One end of the junction is discordant with germline, which a read error may explain. V usage is TRBV20-1 and J usage is TRBJ2-1, with TRBD2 identical over 15 bases. This CDR3 comprises 15 residues. The V gene's germline CDR1 is DFQATT and CDR2 SNEGSKA (reference sequence). The CDR3 here is CGAGTGTSGGFEQFF. The DNA for the CDR3 is TGCGGTGCTGGTACCGGGACTAGCGGGGGGTTTGAGCAGTTCTTC.

The chain employs TRBV4-2 and TRBJ1-2; 7 bases fit TRBD1. Losses at the gene ends were 0 bases for V and 5 bases for J; bases not matched to a gene: 6. Germline V gene lookup returns CDR1 LGHNA and CDR2 YNFKEQ. This CDR3 contains 15 residues. CDR3 region: CASSQDGQDPYGYTF. Written as DNA, the CDR3 is TGTGCCAGCAGCCAAGATGGACAGGATCCATATGGCTACACCTTC.

A few counts support this clonotype. This rearrangement joins TRBV29-1 to TRBJ1-2, with D possibly matching TRBD1 (5 bases). Looked up from germline, CDR1 is SQVTM and CDR2 is ANQGSEA. The CDR3 length is 13 residues. V shed 6 bases and J shed 5 bases, with 16 bases lying between them. The CDR3 DNA reads TGCAGCGTCTCTGACGGGGGATTTTATGGCTACACCTTC. This sequence encodes CSVSDGGFYGYTF.

The rearrangement links TRBV7-2 to TRBJ1-5, with D unresolved. The ends were cut back, 2 bases at V and 6 bases at J, with 17 bases in the middle. The length of the CDR3 is 16 residues. Germline V gene lookup returns CDR1 SGHTA and CDR2 FQGNSA. The CDR3 DNA is TGTGCCAGCAGCTTACTATTGGGAGGGTCCGGTCAGCCCCAGCATTTT. Protein sequence: CASSLLLGGSGQPQHF.

This clonotype was detected a few times. This chain joins TRBV12-3 or TRBV12-4 and TRBJ1-5; D unclear. Deletions cut 4 bases from V and 4 bases from J, with 11 bases between. The CDR3 is made up of 14 amino acids. DNA of the CDR3: TGTGCCAGCAGTTATGCCATTCGGAATCAGCCCCAGCATTTT. Its protein is CASSYAIRNQPQHF.

The rearrangement uses TRBV29-1 and TRBJ2-1; D might be TRBD1 (5 bases). The germline V and J ends were trimmed by 3 bases and 0 bases, with 9 bases remaining between them. Germline CDR1 SQVTM, CDR2 ANQGSEA. The CDR3 has 14 residues. CDR3 DNA: TGCAGCGTTGAGCAGGGAAGCTCCTACAATGAGCAGTTCTTC. Translation gives CSVEQGSSYNEQFF.

This chain connects TRBV9 to TRBJ1-6, with D tentatively TRBD1 (6 bases). Germline CDR1 SGDLS, CDR2 YYNGEE. The V gene lost 2 bases and the J gene lost 8 bases, with 17 bases spanning the gap. This CDR3 is 16 amino acids long. CDR3 nucleotide sequence: TGTGCCAGCAGCGTGGGGGGGGCCAGGATGGATTCACCCCTCCACTTT. Its translation is CASSVGGARMDSPLHF.

This clonotype was found a few times. This chain joins TRBV5-1 and TRBJ2-1; D might be TRBD1 (6 bases). This CDR3 has 15 residues. V lost 4 bases and J 7 bases, leaving 18 bases between the germline ends. Germline CDR1 is SGHRS and CDR2 is YFSETQ. Here the CDR3 reads CASSLGAGTWNEQFF. CDR3 in DNA: TGCGCCAGCAGCCTTGGAGCCGGGACATGGAATGAGCAGTTCTTC.

The chain uses TRBV11-1 and TRBJ2-2; 8 bases fit TRBD1. V shed 1 base, J shed 7 bases, and the junction held 5 bases outside the gene matches. The CDR3 covers 15 residues. Germline CDR1 SGHAT, CDR2 FQDESV (reference sequence). Here the CDR3 DNA reads TGTGCCAGCAGCTTAGGCAGGGGGCTTATCGGGGAGCTGTTTTTT. This translates into CASSLGRGLIGELFF.